This T cell receptor (beta chain) was profiled in a study of blood T cells in healthy people across ages (dated by TCRdb to between 2014 and 2017). Notes on the research overall: Template switching captured roughly one uniquely barcoded TCR beta cDNA molecule per two T cells in model experiments. The donors were divided into four age groups: young (average about 15 years), middle-aged (about 39), aged (around 67) and long-lived (roughly 88). Using deep sequencing normalized with unique cDNA molecular identifiers, the study measured how TCR beta repertoire diversity changes with age. The study analyzed two additional independent replicas of 1 million unique cDNA reads from the same blood draw for two donors, one aged 18 to 29 and one aged 80 or older.

The donors were 40 or so Caucasian individuals from Russia, aged 6 to 90 years, who were systemically healthy. About 10 milliliters of peripheral blood were collected from each donor into EDTA-treated Vacutainer tubes. Ficoll-Paque density-gradient centrifugation was used to isolate PBMCs, with at least 6 million obtained per sample. Trizol reagent was used to extract total RNA from the PBMCs, yielding at least 6 micrograms per sample. For every donor, an aliquot of PBMCs went through flow cytometry to measure the percentages of naive CD45RAhigh/CD27high T cells. What the authors observed across the whole study: Total diversity estimates from one million sequenced T cells were considered lower bounds and underestimates. Compared with the aged group, more naive CD4+ T cells, fewer expanded clones and increased TCR diversity were shown by the long-lived group, suggesting age selection. The CMV infection status of donors was not known, potentially confounding age-related changes in expanded clonotypes. There was a strong correlation between observed TCR beta diversity and the percentage of naive T cells measured by flow cytometry. Bulk unsorted PBMC profiling prevented conclusive comparison of naive and antigen-experienced compartments. As age increased, observed TCR beta diversity per million T cells dropped in a roughly linear way, and a significant reduction was already evident by age around 41.

Library prep was done by 5' RACE. For sequencing, an Illumina HiSeq 2500 was employed. A second PCR of 7 to 11 cycles was run with a J-beta primer mix and a sample-barcoded 5' primer. Each TCR beta cDNA molecule received a unique molecular identifier from a template-switch 5' adaptor carrying 12 random nucleotides. Each sample yielded at least 2.5 million CDR3-containing paired-end reads. The Mint cDNA synthesis kit, primed by a TRBC-specific oligonucleotide, was used to synthesize first-strand cDNA from all RNA. Following uracil-DNA glycosylase treatment, all cDNA underwent a first 18-cycle PCR with the universal primers M1SS and BC2_uni_R. Per the authors' processing: Each sample was normalized by randomly selecting 1 million high-quality reads, each carrying a distinct molecular identifier. Instead of being binned into consensus sequences, reads with shared molecular identifiers were discarded. MiTCR, set to a Q25 quality threshold and the strictest error-elimination algorithm, was used for CDR3 identification, clonotype clustering and error correction. Lower-bound total TCR beta diversity was estimated with a nonparametric unseen species model using Euler transformation. TCRdb itself trimmed the public reads at Q25 with fastp, ran MiXCR and retained productive beta chains. Every CDR3 protein is listed once, alongside the most common genes and DNA of its rows. These V and J calls rely on TCRdb rather than the paper's analysis. The sample profile shows 800,000 to 1,300,000 distinct CDR3 sequences; 20% to 25% of them were found once. 0.65% to 0.95% of the sample lies in the top ten.

Its CDR3 holds 15 amino acids, cysteine through phenylalanine. Kept here is only the CDR3 DNA, which spans 45 bases and is read in frame from base 1. The germline V gene encodes CDR1 SEHNR and CDR2 FQNEAQ (reference sequence). Deletion took 7 bases off V and 6 bases off J, with a span of 21 bases between the germline ends. A remark on this clonotype: Its antigen is still unknown. Base qualities are not recorded, but no much larger clone differs from it by a single base.

These data also formed part of another study, on T cells of mothers and their children. Looking at the second paper: Nine systemically healthy Caucasian individuals served as donors, namely three mothers together with their six children. cDNA synthesis consumed the entire amount of extracted RNA, loaded at about 1.5 ug RNA in each 15 ul reaction. In the second PCR, the M1S primer added sample barcodes and 2-4 random nucleotides. More than 9 million TCR beta CDR3 reads were obtained from each mother, and 2.5 million to 3 million reads were obtained from each child. In both related and unrelated pairs, thymic selection shapes the output of TCR recombination in a similar way, with inherited differences having only a minor effect. Related mother-child pairs always showed normalized repertoire overlap that was slightly higher than in unrelated mother-child pairs, though the difference was never significant. No persistent microchimeric T cell clones were found, with a detection sensitivity of approximately 100 clones per million clonotypes. To look for features that set related mother-child pairs apart from unrelated individuals, the researchers ran deep NGS to compare the TCR beta repertoires of mothers and children. The mean age was 40 +/- 4 years for the mothers and about 10 +/- 4 years for the children. Libraries were sequenced on Illumina HiSeq 2000 with 100+100 nt paired-end reads after adapter ligation with NEBNext reagents. Mother and child libraries were prepared a month apart and sequenced in separate runs to prevent cross-contamination. Between 500,000 and 2,000,000 distinct TCR beta clonotypes were identified per donor. Naive TCR beta clonotypes were estimated from low-frequency clonotypes matched to each donor's FACS-determined naive share, without sorting.

The clonotype comes from a girl aged 2-15 years in good health. The sample was blood. The rearranged chain carries TRBV7-9 and TRBJ1-2; TRBD1 is a weak D gene call, 6 bases matching. This receptor carries the CDR3 CASTTQSTGRNGYTF. The DNA sequence reads TGTGCCAGCACCACCCAGTCCACAGGGCGGAATGGCTACACCTTC. The CDR3 plus the reference TRBV7-9 and TRBJ1-2 genes for the other parts give the full variable domain: DTGVSQNPRHKITKRGQNVTFRCDPISEHNRLYWYRQTLGQGPEFLTYFQNEAQLEKSRLLSDRFSAERPKGSFSTLEIQRTEQGDSAMYLCASTTQSTGRNGYTFGSGTRLTVV.